This TCR beta chain stems from a study of identifying expanded T cells in peripheral blood. This CDR3 contains 15 residues. Germline lookup yields CDR1 MNHEY and CDR2 SVGAGI. The V end lost 4 bases, the J end lost 8 bases, and 20 bases lay between the germline ends. Sequencing used immunoSEQ multiplex PCR; TCRdb keeps in-frame clones, though not all of them. The sample yields 75,000 to 95,000 clones, approximately 81% seen once. Sequenced sample: blood. The chain combines TRBV6-5 with TRBJ1-2; D gene ambiguous. This TCR derives from a person between 18 and 75 years old in good health. CDR3 sequence: CASSWSQEGTGGYTF. The CDR3 DNA reads as TGTGCCAGCAGTTGGTCCCAGGAGGGAACGGGGGGCTACACCTTC.